This T cell receptor (beta chain) appears in the sequencing data of a study of blood T cell repertoires in COVID-19. Study at large: From T cells, B-cell-depleted T cells, or PBMCs came the material, which was cDNA or gDNA.

This CDR3 is 19 amino acids long. Germline V gene sequence: CDR1 SGDLS, CDR2 YYNGEE. Losses at the gene ends were 1 base for V and 0 bases for J; bases not matched to a gene: 8. As handled by the study authors: Reference gene primer amplification gave estimated nucleated cell counts. This table comes from immunoSEQ multiplex PCR, and its TCRdb copy is limited to in-frame clones, with some not included. The DNA gave D and trimming, while V, J and clone size come from that table. The table lists around 390,000 clones, about 86% of them singletons. The TCR comes from a woman in her forties or fifties who had recovered from COVID-19. The chain employs TRBV9 and TRBJ2-1; 12 bases match TRBD2. The sequencing sample was made of PBMCs or T cells enriched from blood (not recorded which). The CDR3 protein is CASSVRLAGALSSYNEQFF. CDR3 DNA: TGTGCCAGCAGCGTACGACTAGCGGGGGCCTTGAGCTCCTACAATGAGCAGTTCTTC.